This TCR beta chain was retrieved from a study of cytomegalovirus exposure and HLA in healthy donors. Overall study context: An analysis done earlier identified 90 million to 120 million unique TCR beta sequences from about 179 million T cells.

At collection, donors were nominally healthy, but unrecorded immune exposures were probable. Germline CDR1 and CDR2: SGHNT and YENEEA. The length of the CDR3 is 13 residues. With 8 bases removed from V and 0 bases from J, the gap between germline ends came to 11 bases. PCR was performed using 60 Vbeta and 13 Jbeta primers. Some clones are missing from TCRdb's copy, which holds only in-frame ones; the method was immunoSEQ multiplex PCR. The sample shows 150,000 to 200,000 clones, 9.5% of them seen only once. This clone was detected a few times. Its matching antigen is unknown. Study-wide results and limits: The sole available immune exposure information was CMV serostatus.

The sequenced sample was PBMCs. The chain carries TRBV11-3 and TRBJ2-7; maybe TRBD1 (6 bases). The sequence was collected from a woman aged 25 to 39 in good health and CMV-seropositive. CDR3 residues: CASAQGSSYEQYF. The CDR3 region has the DNA TGTGCCAGCGCCCAGGGGAGCTCCTACGAGCAGTACTTC.